This T cell receptor beta chain was recovered during a study of T cell changes during pregnancy in multiple sclerosis. Only in-frame clones appear in the TCRdb table, and some are missing; sequencing was by immunoSEQ multiplex PCR. The repertoire holds roughly 93,000 clones, about 92% seen once, with about 2.5% in the top ten. The CDR3 totals 14 residues. Germline V CDR1 and CDR2: MDHEN, SYDVKM. Trimming at V came to 5 bases and at J to 5 bases, leaving 2 bases not matched to a gene. The chain couples TRBV28 to TRBJ1-4; 10 bases are a match to TRBD1. Sample: peripheral blood, taken after pregnancy. The TCR originated in a female donor in good health, enrolled as a control in a pregnancy study. The CDR3 nucleotides are TGTGCCAGCAGTCGGACAGGGGGAAATGAAAAACTGTTTTTT. Translation: CASSRTGGNEKLFF.